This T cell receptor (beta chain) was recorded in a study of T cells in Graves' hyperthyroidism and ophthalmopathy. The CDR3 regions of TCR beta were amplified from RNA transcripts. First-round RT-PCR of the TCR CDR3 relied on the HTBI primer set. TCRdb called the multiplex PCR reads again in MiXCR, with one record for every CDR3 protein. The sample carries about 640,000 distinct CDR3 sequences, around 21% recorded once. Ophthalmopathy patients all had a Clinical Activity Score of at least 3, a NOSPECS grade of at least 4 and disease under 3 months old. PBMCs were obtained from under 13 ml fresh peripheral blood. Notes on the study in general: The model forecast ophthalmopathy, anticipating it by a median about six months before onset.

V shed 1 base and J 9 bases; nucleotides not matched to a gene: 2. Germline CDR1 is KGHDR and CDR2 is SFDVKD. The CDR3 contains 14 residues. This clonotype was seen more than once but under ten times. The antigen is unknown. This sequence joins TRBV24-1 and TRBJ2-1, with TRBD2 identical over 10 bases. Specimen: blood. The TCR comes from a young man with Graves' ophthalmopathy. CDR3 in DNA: TGTGCCACCAGTGATTTAACTAGCGGGACTGAGCAGTTCTTC. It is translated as CATSDLTSGTEQFF.